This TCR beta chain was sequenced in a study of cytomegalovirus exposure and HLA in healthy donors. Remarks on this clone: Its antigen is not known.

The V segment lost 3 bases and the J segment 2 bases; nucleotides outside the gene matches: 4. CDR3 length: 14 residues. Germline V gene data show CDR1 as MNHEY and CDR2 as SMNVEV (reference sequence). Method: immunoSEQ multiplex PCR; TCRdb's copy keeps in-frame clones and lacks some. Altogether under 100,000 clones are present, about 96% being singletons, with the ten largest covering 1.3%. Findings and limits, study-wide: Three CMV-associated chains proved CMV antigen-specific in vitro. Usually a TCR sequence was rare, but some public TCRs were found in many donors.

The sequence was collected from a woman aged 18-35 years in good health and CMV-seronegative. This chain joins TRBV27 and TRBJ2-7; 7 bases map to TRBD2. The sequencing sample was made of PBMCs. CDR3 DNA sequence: TGTGCCAGCAGTTTCTGGGGGGGTCCCTACGAGCAGTACTTC. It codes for CASSFWGGPYEQYF.